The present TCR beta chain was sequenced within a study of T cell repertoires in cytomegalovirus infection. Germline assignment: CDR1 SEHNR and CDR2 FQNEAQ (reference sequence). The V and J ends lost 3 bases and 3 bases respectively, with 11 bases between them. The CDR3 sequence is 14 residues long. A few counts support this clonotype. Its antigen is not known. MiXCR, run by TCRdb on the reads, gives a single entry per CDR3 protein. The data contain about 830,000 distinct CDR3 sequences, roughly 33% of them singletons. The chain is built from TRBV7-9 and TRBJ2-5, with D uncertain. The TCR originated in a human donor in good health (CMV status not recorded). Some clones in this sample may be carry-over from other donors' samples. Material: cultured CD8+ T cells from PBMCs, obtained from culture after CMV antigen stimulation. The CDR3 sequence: CASSFPGREETQYF. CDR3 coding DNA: TGTGCCAGCAGCTTCCCCGGACGGGAAGAGACCCAGTACTTC.